The clone carrying this TCR beta chain was observed once. Its matching antigen is unknown. V was clipped by 1 base and J by 9 bases; unmatched bases: 8. The CDR3 length is 17 residues. CDR1 SEHNR and CDR2 FQNEAQ come from the germline V gene (reference sequence). This specimen comes from a study of cytomegalovirus exposure and HLA in healthy donors. About the study: Earlier sequencing of some 180 million T cells yielded 100 million to 120 million unique TCR beta sequences. Overall study results and limits: Rarity characterized most TCR sequences, yet some public TCRs appeared in many donors. A few chains tied to CMV proved CMV antigen-specific in vitro.

The PCR made use of 60 Vbeta and 13 Jbeta primers. TCRdb's table, derived via immunoSEQ multiplex PCR, lists solely in-frame clones and lacks some. This table has a few hundred thousand clones, 84% appearing once. The chain joins TRBV7-9 to TRBJ1-6; 11 bases are a match to TRBD1. This clonotype originated in a woman between 40 and 55 years old in good health and CMV-seropositive. Sequenced: PBMCs. Here the CDR3 DNA reads TGTGCCAGCAGCTTAGGGCGTGGGACAGGGGGATCTTCACCCCTCCACTTT. The encoded protein is CASSLGRGTGGSSPLHF.